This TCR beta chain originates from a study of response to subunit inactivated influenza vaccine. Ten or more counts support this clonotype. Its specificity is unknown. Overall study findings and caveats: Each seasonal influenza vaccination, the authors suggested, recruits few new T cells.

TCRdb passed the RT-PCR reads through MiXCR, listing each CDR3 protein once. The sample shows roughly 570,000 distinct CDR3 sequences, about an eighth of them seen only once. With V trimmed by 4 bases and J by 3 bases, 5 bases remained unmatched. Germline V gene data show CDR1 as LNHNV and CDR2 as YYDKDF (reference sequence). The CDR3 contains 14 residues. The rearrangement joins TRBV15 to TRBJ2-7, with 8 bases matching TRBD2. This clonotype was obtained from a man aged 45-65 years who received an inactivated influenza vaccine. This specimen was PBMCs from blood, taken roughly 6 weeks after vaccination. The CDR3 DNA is TGTGCCACCAGCAATGGGACTAGACTCTACGAGCAGTACTTC. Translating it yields CATSNGTRLYEQYF.